The 16 T cell receptor beta chains below come from one sample, sequenced in a study of patients and donors after allogeneic stem cell transplantation. TCRdb recomputed calls from the RT-PCR reads with MiXCR, one row per CDR3 protein. The sample shows some 880,000 distinct CDR3 sequences, approximately 19% of them seen only once. Sequenced: blood, either unsorted or a sorted T cell fraction (not recorded which). Receptor source: a human donor who was either an allogeneic HSCT recipient or a stem cell or donor lymphocyte infusion donor (not recorded which). It is not recorded whose cells these are; they may come from a transplant donor.

The chain couples TRBV20-1 to TRBJ1-4; 7 nucleotides align to TRBD1. J was trimmed by 2 bases and V by 0 bases; bases with no gene match: 15. Germline CDR1 and CDR2: DFQATT and SNEGSKA (reference sequence). The CDR3 is 19 residues long. The CDR3 reads CSARDLRDQGETTNEKLFF. CDR3 nucleotides: TGCAGTGCTAGAGATCTCAGGGACCAGGGGGAGACCACTAATGAAAAACTGTTTTTT.

The sample holds one count of this clonotype. It may be a read error: a sequence one base away is much more abundant. The J gene is TRBJ1-1, the V gene TRBV20-1, with a tentative D call TRBD1 (5 bases). The CDR3 is 13 residues long. V gave up 3 bases and J gave up 4 bases, with 12 bases separating them. Germline V CDR1 and CDR2: DFQATT, SNEGSKA (reference sequence). Here the CDR3 DNA reads TGCAGTGCTAGTCCGGGGAGGGGCACTGAAGCTTTCTTT. It yields the protein CSASPGRGTEAFF.

The gene calls are TRBV6-5 and TRBJ1-1; maybe TRBD1 (6 bases). This CDR3 comprises 17 residues. Germline-derived CDR1 and CDR2 are MNHEY and SVGAGI. Trimming stripped 2 bases from V and 1 base from J, with 17 bases between. CDR3 in amino acids: CASSYPSFSGENTEAFF. For the CDR3, the DNA is TGTGCCAGCAGTTACCCCAGTTTTTCAGGGGAGAACACTGAAGCTTTCTTT.

This clonotype was recorded a few times. The V call is TRBV19, the J call TRBJ2-1; 13 bases map to TRBD2. The junction had 8 bases not matched to a gene; V was cut back by 7 bases and J by 8 bases. CDR3 length equals 15 residues. Germline V gene lookup returns CDR1 LNHDA and CDR2 SQIVND (reference sequence). The CDR3 region is CASIDSGLAGDEQFF. DNA of the CDR3: TGTGCCAGTATAGATAGCGGACTAGCGGGGGATGAGCAGTTCTTC. The full variable domain, with the rest looked up from reference TRBV19 and TRBJ2-1, is DGGITQSPKYLFRKEGQNVTLSCEQNLNHDAMYWYRQDPGQGLRLIYYSQIVNDFQKGDIAEGYSVSREKKESFPLTVTSAQKNPTAFYLCASIDSGLAGDEQFFGPGTRLTVL.

This sequence joins TRBV9 and TRBJ2-1, with D possibly matching TRBD1 (6 bases). CDR1 is SGDLS and CDR2 is YYNGEE in the germline V gene. Trimming cost V 0 bases and J 10 bases, with 11 bases left between them. The CDR3 is made up of 13 amino acids. The CDR3 region is CASSVADGGEQFF. The CDR3 DNA sequence: TGTGCCAGCAGCGTAGCTGATGGGGGCGAGCAGTTCTTC. Looking up the rest from reference TRBV9 and TRBJ2-1 gives the full variable domain: DSGVTQTPKHLITATGQRVTLRCSPRSGDLSVYWYQQSLDQGLQFLIQYYNGEERAKGNILERFSAQQFPDLHSELNLSSLELGDSALYFCASSVADGGEQFFGPGTRLTVL.

The rearrangement uses TRBV20-1 and TRBJ2-7; 7 positions match TRBD2. V was pared by 5 bases and J by 5 bases, with 21 bases of the junction left unmatched. The CDR3 runs to 17 residues. The germline V gene encodes CDR1 DFQATT and CDR2 SNEGSKA (reference sequence). CDR3 coding DNA: TGCAGTGCTGGCCAGTTGGCTAGCGGTACGCTGAAGAACGAGCAGTACTTC. This codes for CSAGQLASGTLKNEQYF.

The chain has TRBV7-9 and TRBJ1-1; 7 bases line up with TRBD1. The CDR3 has 14 amino acids. The V segment lost 5 bases and the J segment 7 bases; nucleotides outside the gene matches: 10. Germline loops: CDR1 SEHNR, CDR2 FQNEAQ (reference sequence). CDR3 nucleotide sequence: TGTGCCAGCAGCCTCCCGGAGGGACAGCTTGAAGCTTTCTTT. It translates to CASSLPEGQLEAFF.

This clonotype has a handful of counts. The chain joins TRBV6-5 to TRBJ2-7, with TRBD2 matching over 7 bases. The V and J ends lost 0 bases and 4 bases, in that order; junction bases with no gene match: 6. The CDR3 runs 15 residues. CDR1 and CDR2 from the germline V gene are MNHEY and SVGAGI. CDR3 nucleotides: TGTGCCAGCAGTTACTCGACGGGAGGAGTTTACGAGCAGTACTTC. As protein: CASSYSTGGVYEQYF.

This clonotype was counted ten times or more. J is TRBJ2-1 and V is TRBV7-2; D call uncertain. The CDR3 is made up of 11 amino acids. CDR1 is SGHTA and CDR2 is FQGNSA in the germline V gene. Deletions cut 5 bases from V and 10 bases from J, with 9 bases between. DNA of the CDR3: TGTGCCAGCAGCCCCATAAAGGAGCAGTTCTTC. Protein sequence: CASSPIKEQFF.

This sequence joins TRBV29-1 and TRBJ1-4; TRBD1 might be the D (5 bases). The CDR3 has 13 amino acids. Germline values: CDR1 SQVTM, CDR2 ANQGSEA. Trimming stripped 6 bases from V and 5 bases from J, with 13 bases between. The CDR3 DNA is TGCAGCGTGGGTCCCGGGGGGAATGAAAAACTGTTTTTT. This codes for CSVGPGGNEKLFF.

In this sample, this clonotype turned up once. J is TRBJ2-1 and V is TRBV19, with 13 bases identical to TRBD2. The CDR3 runs 16 residues. With 6 bases clipped from V and 9 bases from J, the junction kept 11 bases outside the gene matches. Germline CDR1 and CDR2: LNHDA and SQIVND (reference sequence). CDR3 DNA: TGTGCCAGTAGCCCAGGCGGACTAGCGGGAGTAACTGAGCAGTTCTTC. Its protein product is CASSPGGLAGVTEQFF.

This clonotype was seen more than once but under ten times. This sequence joins TRBV5-1 and TRBJ2-1; a possible D gene is TRBD2 (6 bases). Looked up from germline, CDR1 is SGHRS and CDR2 is YFSETQ. The V end lost 0 bases, the J end lost 0 bases, and 16 bases lay between the germline ends. This CDR3 comprises 18 residues. The CDR3 bases are TGCGCCAGCAGCTTGGGGGGTTGGAGGGTCCTCTCCTACAATGAGCAGTTCTTC. Encoded protein: CASSLGGWRVLSYNEQFF.

This clonotype has only a few counts. CDR3 nucleotide sequence: TGTGCCAGCAGTTTGAGGACTCCCATCAGTCCCCAGCATTTT. It translates to CASSLRTPISPQHF. This chain joins TRBV28 and TRBJ1-5; D gene unclear. Germline assignment: CDR1 MDHEN and CDR2 SYDVKM. V shed 3 bases and J shed 10 bases, with 16 bases lying between them. The CDR3 loop spans 14 amino acids.

This rearrangement joins TRBV7-2 to TRBJ1-2, with a tentative D call TRBD1 (6 bases). Germline CDR1 SGHTA, CDR2 FQGNSA. The CDR3 runs 14 residues. Trimming removed 7 bases at V and 8 bases at J, with 20 bases between. The CDR3 reads CASTKTGPRGGYTF. The CDR3 bases are TGTGCCAGCACCAAGACAGGACCTAGAGGGGGCTACACCTTC.

The V call is TRBV2, the J call TRBJ2-3; D possibly matches TRBD1 or TRBD2 (5 bases each). CDR1 SNHLY and CDR2 FYNNEI come from the germline V gene. V lost 4 bases and J 9 bases, leaving 17 bases between the germline ends. This CDR3 comprises 14 residues. The CDR3 spells CASSGTFGRDTQYF. The CDR3 DNA reads as TGTGCCAGCAGTGGGACTTTCGGTCGGGACACGCAGTATTTT.

The rearrangement links TRBV29-1 to TRBJ2-1; 9 bases align to TRBD1. CDR3 size: 18 residues. Losses at the gene ends were 0 bases for V and 8 bases for J; bases not matched to a gene: 17. Germline loops: CDR1 SQVTM, CDR2 ANQGSEA. The CDR3 region has the DNA TGCAGCGTTGAAGAGGTGGATAGTCACAGGGGGCTAAGCTATGAGCAGTTCTTC. Amino acids: CSVEEVDSHRGLSYEQFF.